Sequencing of this T cell receptor (beta chain) was carried out in a study of OX40 agonist ivuxolimab in advanced cancers. The wider study: Ivuxolimab, which patients received intravenously every 2 weeks, was dosed at 0.01 to 10 mg/kg. Patients assigned to dose escalation were diagnosed with hepatocellular carcinoma, melanoma, renal cell or head and neck cancer.

The CDR3 has 19 amino acids. Germline assignment: CDR1 SEHNR and CDR2 FQNEAQ (reference sequence). Losses at the gene ends were 3 bases for V and 0 bases for J; bases not matched to a gene: 12. The protocol was immunoSEQ multiplex PCR, while the TCRdb copy is restricted to in-frame clones and leaves out a portion. The table includes over 20,000 clones, under 90% detected once. The receptor's source is an adult with an advanced solid tumor such as melanoma, head and neck, liver or kidney cancer. The sequencing used CD4+ or CD8+ T cells sorted from blood, collected in a trial of the OX40 agonist ivuxolimab. This chain uses TRBV7-9 with TRBJ2-2; 8 bases fit TRBD1. CDR3 bases: TGTGCCAGCAGCTTGGGTTCCTGGGGGACAGGAACGAACACCGGGGAGCTGTTTTTT. Translated: CASSLGSWGTGTNTGELFF.